The 25 T cell receptor beta chains in this list originate from one sample, sequenced in a study of blood T cell repertoires in COVID-19. The method was immunoSEQ multiplex PCR; TCRdb's version includes in-frame clones alone and lacks a portion of them. The sample yields about 210,000 clones, approximately 87% seen once. The sequencing sample was made of peripheral blood. These TCRs come from a man aged 60 to 75 who had recovered from COVID-19.

This clone showed up just a few times. V gene TRBV5-1 combines with J gene TRBJ1-6; 10 bases are a match to TRBD1. The germline gives CDR1 SGHRS, CDR2 YFSETQ. The V and J ends lost 4 bases and 13 bases, in that order; junction bases with no gene match: 8. The CDR3 is 14 residues long. CDR3 DNA: TGCGCCAGCAGCCCCGACAGGGGGCAAGGGCCCCTCCACTTT. It encodes CASSPDRGQGPLHF.

This rearrangement joins TRBV7-7 to TRBJ1-4, with D maybe TRBD1 (5 bases). Germline V gene data show CDR1 as SSHAT and CDR2 as FNYEAQ (reference sequence). This CDR3 region has 13 residues. The ends were cut back, 1 base at V and 10 bases at J, with 10 bases in the middle. The CDR3: CASSLGPGGKLFF. Written as DNA, the CDR3 is TGTGCCAGCAGCTTAGGTCCCGGGGGAAAACTGTTTTTT.

The chain is built from TRBV11-2 and TRBJ2-7; no reliable D call. Germline V gene data show CDR1 as SGHAT and CDR2 as FQNNGV. This CDR3 has 12 amino acids. Trimming removed 3 bases at V and 9 bases at J, with 12 bases between. The CDR3 nucleotides read TGTGCCAGCAGCTTGGCCGATTCAAGGCAGTACTTC. Its protein product is CASSLADSRQYF. Supplemented by reference TRBV11-2 and TRBJ2-7, the full variable domain reads EAGVAQSPRYKIIEKRQSVAFWCNPISGHATLYWYQQILGQGPKLLIQFQNNGVVDDSQLPKDRFSAERLKGVDSTLKIQPAKLEDSAVYLCASSLADSRQYFGPGTRLTVT.

The genes are TRBV19 and TRBJ1-1; D possibly corresponds to TRBD1 (6 bases). The germline gives CDR1 LNHDA, CDR2 SQIVND (reference sequence). The ends were cut back, 5 bases at V and 0 bases at J, with 7 bases in the middle. CDR3 length: 13 amino acids. DNA for the CDR3: TGTGCCAGTAGTCGGACAGTGAACACTGAAGCTTTCTTT. Translation: CASSRTVNTEAFF.

V is TRBV30 and J is TRBJ2-1; maybe TRBD2 (6 bases). The CDR3 loop spans 15 amino acids. Looked up from germline, CDR1 is GTSNPN and CDR2 is SVGIG (reference sequence). V was shortened by 8 bases and J by 0 bases, with 17 bases between the two germline ends. CDR3 region: CAITPGRSSYNEQFF. The CDR3 DNA follows: TGTGCCATTACCCCAGGGAGGAGCTCCTACAATGAGCAGTTCTTC.

This chain joins TRBV4-3 and TRBJ2-5; 9 positions match TRBD1. V shed 1 base, J shed 5 bases, and the junction held 11 bases outside the gene matches. The CDR3 has 17 residues. CDR1 is LGHNA and CDR2 is YSLEER in the germline V gene. CDR3 DNA: TGCGCCAGCAGCCAAGCTCTAGCCTACAGGGGGCAGGAGACCCAGTACTTC. Encoded protein: CASSQALAYRGQETQYF.

CDR3 sequence reads: CASSESGSYNEQFF. In nucleotides, the CDR3 is TGTGCCAGCAGCGAGAGCGGTTCCTACAATGAGCAGTTCTTC. The V gene is TRBV9, the J gene TRBJ2-1, with TRBD2 as a possible D gene (5 bases). V lost 3 bases and J lost 1, with 8 bases in between. The CDR3 spans 14 residues. CDR1 is SGDLS, CDR2 YYNGEE, per germline.

The table lists this clone with a few counts. This chain connects TRBV6-5 to TRBJ1-1, with TRBD1 identical over 7 bases. The V gene end was trimmed by 4 bases and the J gene end by 2 bases; junction bases not matched to a gene: 4. The germline CDR1 and CDR2 sequences are MNHEY and SVGAGI. The CDR3 spans 14 residues. CDR3 sequence reads: CASSFGQVNTEAFF. CDR3 DNA sequence: TGTGCCAGCAGTTTCGGACAGGTCAACACTGAAGCTTTCTTT.

The chain joins TRBV30 to TRBJ2-7, with D possibly TRBD2 on 5 matching bases. The germline V gene encodes CDR1 GTSNPN and CDR2 SVGIG (reference sequence). The CDR3 covers 12 residues. V lost 1 base and J 4 bases, leaving 8 bases between the germline ends. The CDR3 loop is CAWSGGIYEQYF. CDR3 coding DNA: TGTGCCTGGAGTGGAGGGATTTACGAGCAGTACTTC.

The CDR3, as DNA: TGTGCCAGCAGTACGGGACAGACGAACACTGAAGCTTTCTTT. Its protein product is CASSTGQTNTEAFF. The chain joins TRBV6-5 to TRBJ1-1, with 7 positions matching TRBD1. The CDR3 extends over 14 amino acids. Germline CDR1 and CDR2: MNHEY and SVGAGI. J gave up 1 base and V 5 bases, and 4 bases lay outside the gene matches.

This chain links TRBV7-2 with TRBJ2-7; 9 bases are a match to TRBD2. Trimming at V came to 5 bases and at J to 4 bases, leaving 9 bases not matched to a gene. The CDR3 contains 15 residues. Germline CDR1 SGHTA, CDR2 FQGNSA. CDR3 nucleotides: TGTGCCAGCAGCCCTCATAGCGGGAGCTTGTACGAGCAGTACTTC. It is translated as CASSPHSGSLYEQYF. The complete variable domain, with remaining parts taken from reference TRBV7-2 and TRBJ2-7, reads GAGVSQSPSNKVTEKGKDVELRCDPISGHTALYWYRQSLGQGLEFLIYFQGNSAPDKSGLPSDRFSAERTGGSVSTLTIQRTQQEDSAVYLCASSPHSGSLYEQYFGPGTRLTVT.

The V gene is TRBV7-2, the J gene TRBJ2-3; D perhaps matches TRBD2 (6 bases). CDR3 length equals 14 residues. Germline V CDR1 and CDR2: SGHTA, FQGNSA. Trimming took 0 bases from V and 11 from J, leaving 15 bases between them. CDR3 in amino acids: CASSLASGPIGQYF. CDR3 nucleotide sequence: TGTGCCAGCAGCTTAGCTAGCGGCCCTATAGGGCAGTATTTT.

The rearrangement joins TRBV5-1 to TRBJ2-1; 11 bases align to TRBD2. This CDR3 has 17 amino acids. The germline CDR1 and CDR2 sequences are SGHRS and YFSETQ. Unmatched junction bases numbered 14, after V lost 4 bases and J lost 8 bases. The CDR3 spells CASSTTKLAGVAYEQFF. The CDR3 coding sequence is TGCGCCAGCAGCACTACCAAACTAGCGGGAGTTGCTTATGAGCAGTTCTTC.

This clone appeared a few times. J is TRBJ2-7 and V is TRBV2; 8 bases agree with TRBD1. CDR3 length equals 14 residues. Germline-derived CDR1 and CDR2 are SNHLY and FYNNEI. V lost 7 bases to trimming and J lost 3 bases; unmatched junction nucleotides: 8. The CDR3 protein is CASTTYGQGYEQYF. The CDR3 DNA sequence: TGTGCCAGCACCACCTACGGACAGGGCTACGAGCAGTACTTC.

This chain links TRBV28 with TRBJ1-2, with D possibly being TRBD1 (5 bases). The CDR3 sequence is 17 residues long. Germline V gene data show CDR1 as MDHEN and CDR2 as SYDVKM. V shed 4 bases and J shed 0 bases, with 18 bases lying between them. The CDR3 sequence: CASSSGGPALPNYGYTF. The CDR3 nucleotides are TGTGCCAGCAGTTCGGGGGGACCGGCATTGCCTAACTATGGCTACACCTTC.

CDR3 residues: CASRVPTNYGYTF. DNA for the CDR3: TGTGCCAGCCGAGTCCCAACTAACTATGGCTACACCTTC. The chain has TRBV28 and TRBJ1-2; no clear D gene. From germline, CDR1 is MDHEN and CDR2 SYDVKM. The CDR3 loop spans 13 amino acids. Trimming removed 8 bases at V and 0 bases at J, with 10 bases between.

The genes are TRBV5-1 and TRBJ2-5; TRBD2 agrees at 10 bases. Germline values: CDR1 SGHRS, CDR2 YFSETQ. Losses at the gene ends were 2 bases for V and 1 base for J; bases not matched to a gene: 2. The CDR3 consists of 15 residues. CDR3 coding DNA: TGCGCCAGCAGCTTAGCGGGAGGGCCCCAAGAGACCCAGTACTTC. The encoded protein is CASSLAGGPQETQYF.

The V and J genes are TRBV10-3 and TRBJ2-7, with 8 bases that match TRBD2. Germline CDR1 reads ENHRY; CDR2 reads SYGVKD. The CDR3 is 15 residues long. CDR3 sequence reads: CGTENGGGFSYEQYF. CDR3 DNA: TGTGGAACCGAGAACGGCGGGGGGTTCTCCTACGAGCAGTACTTC.

J is TRBJ1-6 and V is TRBV9; tentatively, D is TRBD1 (5 bases). Germline CDR1 SGDLS, CDR2 YYNGEE. The CDR3 is 14 amino acids. The V gene lost 2 bases and the J gene lost 7 bases, with 10 bases spanning the gap. DNA of the CDR3: TGTGCCAGCAGCGTTAGGGGAGGAAATTCACCCCTCCACTTT. Protein sequence: CASSVRGGNSPLHF.

The chain has TRBV3-1 (or the pseudogene TRBV3-2) and TRBJ2-7; D gene unclear. The ends were cut back, 3 bases at V and 2 bases at J, with 11 bases in the middle. This CDR3 comprises 14 residues. The germline CDR1 and CDR2 sequences are LGHDT and YNNKEL (reference sequence). The CDR3 loop reads CASSQGKSAYEQYF. DNA of the CDR3: TGTGCCAGCAGCCAGGGCAAGAGTGCCTACGAGCAGTACTTC.

The chain uses TRBV6-5 and TRBJ1-2, with D hard to call. V lost 7 bases and J lost 8, with 17 bases in between. This CDR3 is built from 13 residues. CDR1 is MNHEY and CDR2 is SVGAGI in the germline V gene. The CDR3 DNA reads as TGTGCCAGCACCAAACGGGGTTTTGGAGGCTACACCTTC. Translated, it gives CASTKRGFGGYTF.

This clone was counted a single time. The chain uses TRBV21-1 and TRBJ1-5. TRBV21-1 is shown as a pseudogene. The CDR3 contains 16 residues. This chain's CDR3 is CASSIHWPERHQPQHF. CDR3 in DNA: TGTGCCAGCAGCATCCACTGGCCGGAGCGGCATCAGCCCCAGCATTTT.

The rearrangement uses TRBV5-4 and TRBJ2-2; 9 bases fit TRBD2. J gave up 6 bases and V 4 bases, and 13 bases lay outside the gene matches. CDR1 SGHNT and CDR2 YYREEE come from the germline V gene (reference sequence). The CDR3 consists of 17 residues. The CDR3 reads CASSGALAGGSAGELFF. CDR3 sequence (DNA): TGTGCCAGCAGCGGGGCCCTGGCGGGAGGGTCCGCCGGGGAGCTGTTTTTT.

J is TRBJ1-6 and V is TRBV12-5; the match to TRBD1 covers 10 bases. CDR3 length equals 16 residues. V was pared by 0 bases and J by 12 bases, with 8 bases of the junction left unmatched. Per the germline V gene, CDR1 is LGHNT and CDR2 is FRNRAP. CDR3 in amino acids: CASGLVTGTGDRPLHF. The CDR3, as DNA: TGTGCTAGTGGTTTGGTTACCGGGACAGGGGATCGACCCCTCCACTTT.

This chain uses TRBV9 with TRBJ2-7; TRBD2 matches at 7 bases. The CDR3 is 15 residues long. Unmatched junction bases numbered 4, after V lost 1 base and J lost 0 bases. Per the germline V gene, CDR1 is SGDLS and CDR2 is YYNGEE. CDR3 region: CASSVSGTYSYEQYF. The CDR3 nucleotides are TGTGCCAGCAGCGTAAGCGGGACTTACTCCTACGAGCAGTACTTC.